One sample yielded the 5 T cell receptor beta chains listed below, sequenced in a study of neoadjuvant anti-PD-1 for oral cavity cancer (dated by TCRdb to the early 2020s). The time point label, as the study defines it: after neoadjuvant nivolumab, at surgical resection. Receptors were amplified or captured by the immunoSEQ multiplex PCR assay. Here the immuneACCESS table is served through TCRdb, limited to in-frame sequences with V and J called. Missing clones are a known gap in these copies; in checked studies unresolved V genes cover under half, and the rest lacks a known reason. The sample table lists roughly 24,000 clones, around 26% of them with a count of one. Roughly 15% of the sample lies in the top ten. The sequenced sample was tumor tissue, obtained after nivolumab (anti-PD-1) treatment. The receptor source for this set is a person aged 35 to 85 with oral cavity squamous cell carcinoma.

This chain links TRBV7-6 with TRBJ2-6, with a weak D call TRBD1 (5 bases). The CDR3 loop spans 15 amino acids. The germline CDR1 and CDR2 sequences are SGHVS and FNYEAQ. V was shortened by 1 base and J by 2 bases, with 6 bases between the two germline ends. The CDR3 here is CASSLEGAGANVLTF. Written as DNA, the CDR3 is TGTGCCAGCAGCTTAGAAGGGGCTGGGGCCAACGTCCTGACTTTC.

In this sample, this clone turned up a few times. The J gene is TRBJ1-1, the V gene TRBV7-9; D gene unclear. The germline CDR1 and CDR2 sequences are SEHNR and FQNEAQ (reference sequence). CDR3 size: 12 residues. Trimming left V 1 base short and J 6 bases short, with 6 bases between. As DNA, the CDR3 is TGTGCCAGCAGCTTAGACCGCTCTGAAGCTTTCTTT. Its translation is CASSLDRSEAFF.

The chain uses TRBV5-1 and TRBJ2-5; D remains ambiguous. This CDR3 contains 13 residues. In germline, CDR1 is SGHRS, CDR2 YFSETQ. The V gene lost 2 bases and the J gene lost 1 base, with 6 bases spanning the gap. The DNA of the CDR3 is TGCGCCAGCAGCTTTACGGGCCAAGAGACCCAGTACTTC. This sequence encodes CASSFTGQETQYF.

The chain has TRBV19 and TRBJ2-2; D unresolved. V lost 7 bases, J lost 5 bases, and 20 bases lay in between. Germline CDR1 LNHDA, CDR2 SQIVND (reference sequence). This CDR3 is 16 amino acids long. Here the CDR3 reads CASTSSASPRTGELFF. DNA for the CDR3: TGTGCCAGTACAAGCTCGGCGAGCCCGAGGACCGGGGAGCTGTTTTTT.

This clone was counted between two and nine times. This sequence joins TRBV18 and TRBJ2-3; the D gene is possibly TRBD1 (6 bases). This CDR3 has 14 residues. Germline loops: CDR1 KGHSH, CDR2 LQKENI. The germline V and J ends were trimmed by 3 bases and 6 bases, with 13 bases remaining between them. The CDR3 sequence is CASSPANRGDTQYF. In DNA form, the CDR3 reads TGTGCCAGCTCACCGGCTAATAGGGGGGATACGCAGTATTTT. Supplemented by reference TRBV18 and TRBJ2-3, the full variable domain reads NAGVMQNPRHLVRRRGQEARLRCSPMKGHSHVYWYRQLPEEGLKFMVYLQKENIIDESGMPKERFSAEFPKEGPSILRIQQVVRGDSAAYFCASSPANRGDTQYFGPGTRLTVL.